These 9 T cell receptor beta chains originate from one sample sequenced in a study of shared clonotypes between healthy human individuals. Assay: immunoSEQ multiplex PCR; the TCRdb copy retains only in-frame clones and omits some. The table lists about 560,000 clones, roughly 72% of them singletons. The material sequenced was PBMCs. These receptors originate from a woman aged 35 to 49 in good health. Some clones in this sample may be carry-over from other donors' samples.

This clone appeared once. The rearrangement uses TRBV5-1 and TRBJ1-4; no reliable D call. The CDR3 spans 14 residues. V was trimmed by 0 bases and J by 4 bases, leaving 7 bases between them. Germline CDR1 SGHRS, CDR2 YFSETQ. CDR3 bases: TGCGCCAGCAGCTTGGACGAGGTTAATGAAAAACTGTTTTTT. Translation gives CASSLDEVNEKLFF. Looking up the rest from reference TRBV5-1 and TRBJ1-4 gives the full variable domain: KAGVTQTPRYLIKTRGQQVTLSCSPISGHRSVSWYQQTPGQGLQFLFEYFSETQRNKGNFPGRFSGRQFSNSRSEMNVSTLELGDSALYLCASSLDEVNEKLFFGSGTQLSVL.

This clone came up a few times. V gene TRBV10-3 combines with J gene TRBJ1-4, with 12 bases lining up with TRBD1. After removal of 4 bases from V and 14 bases from J, the junction contained 8 bases not matched to a gene. Germline CDR1 reads ENHRY; CDR2 reads SYGVKD. CDR3 size: 14 residues. CDR3 sequence (DNA): TGTGCCATCAGTGCAGGGACAGGGGGCCGGCGGCTGTTTTTT. Translation: CAISAGTGGRRLFF.

J is TRBJ2-3 and V is TRBV5-4; a possible D gene is TRBD2 (6 bases). The CDR3 is made up of 16 amino acids. V was clipped by 4 bases and J by 2 bases, with 17 bases between them. Per germline, CDR1 SGHNT and CDR2 YYREEE (reference sequence). As DNA, the CDR3 is TGTGCCAGCAGCACCCCCGGGGGTCCTCCCACAGATACGCAGTATTTT. This translates into CASSTPGGPPTDTQYF.

This chain connects TRBV9 to TRBJ1-6, with D unclear. The germline gives CDR1 SGDLS, CDR2 YYNGEE. Between the trimmed V and J ends, which lost 2 bases and 8 bases, there was a span of 11 bases. CDR3 size: 14 residues. DNA of the CDR3: TGTGCCAGCAGCGTGCAGTTTTTCGATTCACCCCTCCACTTT. This sequence encodes CASSVQFFDSPLHF. The entire variable domain, with the rest obtained from reference TRBV9 and TRBJ1-6, is as follows: DSGVTQTPKHLITATGQRVTLRCSPRSGDLSVYWYQQSLDQGLQFLIQYYNGEERAKGNILERFSAQQFPDLHSELNLSSLELGDSALYFCASSVQFFDSPLHFGNGTRLTVT.

A note on this clone: Other DNA sequences of this sample code for an identical CDR3. The chain couples TRBV18 to TRBJ1-4; a possible D gene is TRBD1 (5 bases). This CDR3 spans 14 amino acids. Germline CDR1 KGHSH, CDR2 LQKENI. The V end lost 3 bases, the J end lost 5 bases, and 10 bases lay between the germline ends. CDR3 sequence: CASSPPGGNEKLFF. The CDR3 DNA follows: TGTGCCAGCTCACCGCCGGGGGGGAATGAAAAACTGTTTTTT.

The rearrangement joins TRBV2 to TRBJ2-5, with 7 bases aligning to TRBD2. This CDR3 spans 14 amino acids. The J segment lost 1 base and the V segment lost 3 bases, leaving 2 bases of the junction unmatched. Germline V gene sequence: CDR1 SNHLY, CDR2 FYNNEI. CDR3: CASSDWGGQETQYF. The CDR3 DNA follows: TGTGCCAGCAGTGACTGGGGGGGCCAAGAGACCCAGTACTTC.

The J gene is TRBJ2-5, the V gene TRBV5-4; 10 bases fit TRBD2. The CDR3 has 16 amino acids. With 4 bases clipped from V and 4 bases from J, the junction kept 10 bases outside the gene matches. Germline V gene data show CDR1 as SGHNT and CDR2 as YYREEE (reference sequence). CDR3 DNA sequence: TGTGCCAGCAGCATAAATAGCGGGAGGTCCGGAGAGACCCAGTACTTC. This gives the protein CASSINSGRSGETQYF.

In its sample, this clone was seen many times. This chain's CDR3 is CAGTGTEDTDTQYF. The CDR3 nucleotides read TGTGCCGGGACCGGGACAGAAGACACAGATACGCAGTATTTT. The chain is built from TRBV19 and TRBJ2-3; TRBD1 matches 7 bases. CDR1 is LNHDA and CDR2 is SQIVND in the germline V gene (reference sequence). The CDR3 totals 14 residues. Trimming removed 11 bases from V and 2 bases from J; junction bases left unmatched: 10.

The chain combines TRBV6-5 with TRBJ2-5, with D perhaps TRBD2 (5 bases). Trimming shortened V by 7 bases and J by 0 bases, and 12 bases separated the two germline ends. From germline, CDR1 is MNHEY and CDR2 SVGAGI. The length of the CDR3 is 14 residues. As DNA, the CDR3 is TGTGCCAGCAAGAAGCGGAAGTACCAAGAGACCCAGTACTTC. Protein product: CASKKRKYQETQYF.